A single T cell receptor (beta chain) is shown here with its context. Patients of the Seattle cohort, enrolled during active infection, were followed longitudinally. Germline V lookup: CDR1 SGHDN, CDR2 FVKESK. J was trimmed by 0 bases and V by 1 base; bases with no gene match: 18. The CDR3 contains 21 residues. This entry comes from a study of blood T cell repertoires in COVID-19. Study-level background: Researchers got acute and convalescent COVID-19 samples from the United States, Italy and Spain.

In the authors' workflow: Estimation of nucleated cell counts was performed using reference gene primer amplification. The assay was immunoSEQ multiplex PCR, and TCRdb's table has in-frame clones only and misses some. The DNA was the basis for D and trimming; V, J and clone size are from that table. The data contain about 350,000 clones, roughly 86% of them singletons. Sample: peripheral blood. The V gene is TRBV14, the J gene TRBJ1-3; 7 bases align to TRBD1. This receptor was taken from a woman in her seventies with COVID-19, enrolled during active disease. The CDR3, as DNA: TGTGCCAGCAGCCAAGGGACAGGTTATTTTTATCCGGGAACCTCTGGAAACACCATATATTTT. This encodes CASSQGTGYFYPGTSGNTIYF. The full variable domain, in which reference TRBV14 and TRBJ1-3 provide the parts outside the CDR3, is EAGVTQFPSHSVIEKGQTVTLRCDPISGHDNLYWYRRVMGKEIKFLLHFVKESKQDESGMPNNRFLAERTGGTYSTLKVQPAELEDSGVYFCASSQGTGYFYPGTSGNTIYFGEGSWLTVV.